This T cell receptor beta chain was recorded in a study of CD8 T cells in Susac syndrome. Healthy donors served as the controls. They were matched for age and sex. RNA totalling about 0.5 to 1 ug underwent reverse transcription with random hexamers. TCR beta CDR3 was amplified by immunoSEQ multiplex PCR. This amplification extended across 54 Vbeta and 13 Jbeta segments. TCRdb passed the immunoSEQ multiplex PCR reads through MiXCR, listing each CDR3 protein once. The data show some 180,000 distinct CDR3 sequences, 90% to 95% seen once. Material: CD4+ T cells from PBMCs. This clonotype originated in a human donor in good health.

CDR3 sequence: CASSLTGFRAEAFF. The CDR3, as DNA: TGTGCCAGCAGCTTAACGGGGTTTCGCGCTGAAGCTTTCTTT. The chain joins TRBV7-2 to TRBJ1-1; no reliable D call. Trimming cost V 2 bases and J 6 bases, with 13 bases left between them. Germline loops: CDR1 SGHTA, CDR2 FQGNSA. This CDR3 has 14 amino acids. Variable domain in full (rest from reference TRBV7-2 and TRBJ1-1): GAGVSQSPSNKVTEKGKDVELRCDPISGHTALYWYRQSLGQGLEFLIYFQGNSAPDKSGLPSDRFSAERTGGSVSTLTIQRTQQEDSAVYLCASSLTGFRAEAFFGQGTRLTVV.